Below, 23 T cell receptor beta chains from the same sample are listed, as sequenced in a study of blood T cell repertoires in COVID-19. The table came from immunoSEQ multiplex PCR; TCRdb's copy has only in-frame clones and leaves some out. Among several thousand clones listed, 91% were seen once. The sequenced material came from peripheral blood. The source is a woman in her fifties or sixties with active COVID-19.

This clone has just one count. V is TRBV9 and J is TRBJ2-5; TRBD2 aligns across 11 bases. The V segment lost 4 bases and the J segment 3 bases; nucleotides outside the gene matches: 8. The CDR3 spans 16 residues. CDR1 and CDR2 from the germline V gene are SGDLS and YYNGEE. As DNA, the CDR3 is TGTGCCAGCAGCCCTCATCCGGGACTAGCGGAAGAGACCCAGTACTTC. Encoded protein: CASSPHPGLAEETQYF.

CDR3 loop: CAISETGVRSGANVLTF. The CDR3 DNA reads TGTGCCATCAGTGAGACAGGGGTTCGATCTGGGGCCAACGTCCTGACTTTC. This rearrangement joins TRBV10-3 to TRBJ2-6; 7 nucleotides align to TRBD1. The CDR3 is 17 residues long. The germline V gene encodes CDR1 ENHRY and CDR2 SYGVKD. Trimming at V came to 2 bases and at J to 1 base, leaving 5 bases not matched to a gene.

V and J are TRBV30 and TRBJ1-3; TRBD1 aligns across 8 bases. The CDR3 is made up of 13 amino acids. Germline V gene data show CDR1 as GTSNPN and CDR2 as SVGIG (reference sequence). J lost 2 bases, V lost 7 bases, and 4 bases had no gene match. The CDR3 spells CAFDRGTGNTIYF. The CDR3 bases are TGTGCCTTCGACAGGGGCACTGGAAACACCATATATTTT.

This chain joins TRBV27 and TRBJ2-1; 12 nucleotides agree with TRBD1. CDR1 and CDR2 (germline): MNHEY, SMNVEV (reference sequence). With 2 bases clipped from V and 4 bases from J, the junction kept 6 bases outside the gene matches. This CDR3 contains 17 residues. The CDR3 region is CASSLRGTGGLYNEQFF. CDR3 in DNA: TGTGCCAGCAGTTTACGTGGGACAGGGGGCCTTTACAATGAGCAGTTCTTC.

The chain joins TRBV11-3 to TRBJ2-1; D remains ambiguous. Trimming stripped 1 base from V and 4 bases from J, with 5 bases between. Germline lookup yields CDR1 SGHNT and CDR2 YENEEA. This CDR3 comprises 13 residues. CDR3 in DNA: TGTGCCAGCAGCTTAGCTTTGTACAATGAGCAGTTCTTC. Its protein product is CASSLALYNEQFF. Looking up the rest from reference TRBV11-3 and TRBJ2-1 gives the full variable domain: EAGVVQSPRYKIIEKKQPVAFWCNPISGHNTLYWYLQNLGQGPELLIRYENEEAVDDSQLPKDRFSAERLKGVDSTLKIQPAELGDSAVYLCASSLALYNEQFFGPGTRLTVL.

This chain joins TRBV6-5 and TRBJ2-7; D uncertain. Germline CDR1 and CDR2: MNHEY and SVGAGI. The CDR3 has 14 residues. Trimming took 2 bases from V and 9 from J, leaving 17 bases between them. The CDR3 DNA reads as TGTGCCAGCAGTTACACCGTCGCTAGTAATCGGCAGTACTTC. It yields the protein CASSYTVASNRQYF.

The sample holds one count of this clone. The rearrangement uses TRBV7-9 and TRBJ1-1; D remains unclear. The length of the CDR3 is 13 residues. V was clipped by 5 bases and J by 4 bases, with 11 bases between them. Germline V CDR1 and CDR2: SEHNR, FQNEAQ (reference sequence). CDR3 loop: CASSGTRGTEAFF. CDR3 in DNA: TGTGCCAGCAGCGGTACTCGGGGCACTGAAGCTTTCTTT.

The CDR3 nucleotides read TGTGCCAGCTCACCGGACAGGGGGCGTAAGGAGGAGACCCAGTACTTC. It yields the protein CASSPDRGRKEETQYF. The rearrangement uses TRBV18 and TRBJ2-5; 11 bases align to TRBD1. The CDR3 contains 16 residues. V shed 3 bases, J shed 5 bases, and the junction held 8 bases outside the gene matches. CDR1 KGHSH and CDR2 LQKENI come from the germline V gene.

Turning to this clone: The sample holds other DNA sequences that translate to the same CDR3. The J gene is TRBJ2-7, the V gene TRBV3-1 (or the pseudogene TRBV3-2), with D possibly being TRBD2 (6 bases). V shed 1 base and J shed 5 bases, with 12 bases lying between them. This CDR3 has 14 amino acids. CDR1 is LGHDT and CDR2 is YNNKEL in the germline V gene (reference sequence). CDR3 sequence (DNA): TGTGCCAGCAGCCAAGCGGCGGGAAGCGACGAGCAGTACTTC. Its protein is CASSQAAGSDEQYF.

In DNA form, the CDR3 reads TGTGCCAGCAGTTTTTATGGAGCAATACGGGGGACTGAAGCTTTCTTT. Protein product: CASSFYGAIRGTEAFF. J is TRBJ1-1 and V is TRBV28; perhaps TRBD1 as D (5 bases). The CDR3 is 16 residues long. V lost 3 bases, J lost 5 bases, and 19 bases lay in between. From germline, CDR1 is MDHEN and CDR2 SYDVKM.

The chain couples TRBV5-6 to TRBJ2-1, with 12 bases lining up with TRBD2. The junction had 5 bases not matched to a gene; V was cut back by 4 bases and J by 6 bases. Per the germline V gene, CDR1 is SGHDT and CDR2 is YYEEEE. The CDR3 totals 15 residues. The CDR3 spells CASSTGLAGFNEQFF. The DNA of the CDR3 is TGTGCCAGCAGCACTGGACTAGCGGGGTTCAATGAGCAGTTCTTC.

V gene TRBV5-8 combines with J gene TRBJ1-2; TRBD1 aligns across 9 bases. This CDR3 region has 14 residues. Trimming took 5 bases from V and 6 from J; bases not matched to a gene: 8. The germline V gene has CDR1 SGHTS and CDR2 YDEGEE. CDR3 residues: CASSRTGGADGYTF. The CDR3 nucleotides read TGTGCCAGCAGTCGTACAGGGGGCGCGGATGGCTACACCTTC.

The chain recombines TRBV18 with TRBJ2-7, with 7 bases aligning to TRBD2. The CDR3 runs 14 residues. With 6 bases clipped from V and 1 base from J, the junction kept 6 bases outside the gene matches. Looked up from germline, CDR1 is KGHSH and CDR2 is LQKENI. CDR3: CASSPLAESYEQYF. CDR3 coding DNA: TGTGCCAGCTCCCCCCTAGCGGAGTCCTACGAGCAGTACTTC.

The chain links TRBV5-4 to TRBJ2-1, with 7 bases matching TRBD2. Germline CDR1 and CDR2: SGHNT and YYREEE (reference sequence). The CDR3 contains 15 residues. J was trimmed by 7 bases and V by 4 bases; bases with no gene match: 11. The CDR3 protein is CASSPRVGGVNEQFF. The CDR3 nucleotides read TGTGCCAGCAGCCCACGTGTGGGAGGGGTGAATGAGCAGTTCTTC.

The chain joins TRBV7-9 to TRBJ1-1; 7 bases map to TRBD1. The J segment lost 3 bases and the V segment lost 4 bases, leaving 8 bases of the junction unmatched. This CDR3 is built from 15 residues. Germline V gene lookup returns CDR1 SEHNR and CDR2 FQNEAQ (reference sequence). The CDR3 region is CASSSILRGDTEAFF. CDR3 nucleotides: TGTGCCAGCAGCTCAATTCTCAGGGGGGACACTGAAGCTTTCTTT. Supplemented by reference TRBV7-9 and TRBJ1-1, the full variable domain reads DTGVSQNPRHKITKRGQNVTFRCDPISEHNRLYWYRQTLGQGPEFLTYFQNEAQLEKSRLLSDRFSAERPKGSFSTLEIQRTEQGDSAMYLCASSSILRGDTEAFFGQGTRLTVV.

The V call is TRBV30, the J call TRBJ2-3; D is perhaps TRBD2 (5 bases). Germline CDR1 is GTSNPN and CDR2 is SVGIG (reference sequence). The V end lost 1 base, the J end lost 6 bases, and 14 bases lay between the germline ends. CDR3 size: 14 residues. The CDR3 region has the DNA TGTGCCTGGAGTGACCCTCTGCGGGCCGATACGCAGTATTTT. Translated: CAWSDPLRADTQYF.

A single count supports this clone. This chain uses TRBV14 with TRBJ2-3; 8 bases line up with TRBD2. V was clipped by 3 bases and J by 5 bases; unmatched bases: 7. The CDR3 is made up of 15 amino acids. The germline V gene encodes CDR1 SGHDN and CDR2 FVKESK. The chain's CDR3 is CASSQGGRMLDTQYF. The CDR3 region has the DNA TGTGCCAGCAGCCAGGGCGGGAGGATGTTAGATACGCAGTATTTT.

The chain couples TRBV27 to TRBJ2-1, with TRBD2 matching over 7 bases. CDR3 length: 15 amino acids. CDR1 is MNHEY, CDR2 SMNVEV, per germline (reference sequence). V was clipped by 6 bases and J by 2 bases; unmatched bases: 7. DNA for the CDR3: TGTGCCAGCAGCTCCCTAGCGGACCCCTACAATGAGCAGTTCTTC. Encoded protein: CASSSLADPYNEQFF.

This clone showed up just once. The chain employs TRBV7-3 and TRBJ2-1; a weak D match, TRBD2 (6 bases). The CDR3 is 13 residues long. The germline V gene encodes CDR1 SGHTA and CDR2 FQGTGA. Trimming took 6 bases from V and 5 from J, leaving 11 bases between them. The CDR3 bases are TGTGCCAGCAGGCCCGGAGGGAACAATGAGCAGTTCTTC. This encodes CASRPGGNNEQFF.

The chain recombines TRBV5-4 with TRBJ1-2; the D is unclear. Trimming removed 1 base from V and 0 bases from J, with 10 bases in between. CDR1 SGHNT and CDR2 YYREEE come from the germline V gene (reference sequence). The CDR3 has 15 amino acids. CDR3 amino acids: CASSLKSGTNYGYTF. For the CDR3, the DNA is TGTGCCAGCAGCTTGAAATCGGGGACTAACTATGGCTACACCTTC. The full variable domain, in which reference TRBV5-4 and TRBJ1-2 provide the parts outside the CDR3, is ETGVTQSPTHLIKTRGQQVTLRCSSQSGHNTVSWYQQALGQGPQFIFQYYREEENGRGNFPPRFSGLQFPNYSSELNVNALELDDSALYLCASSLKSGTNYGYTFGSGTRLTVV.

This CDR3 reads CASSLAGPNYEQYF. CDR3 nucleotide sequence: TGCGCCAGCAGCTTGGCTGGGCCCAACTACGAGCAGTACTTC. The chain carries TRBV5-1 and TRBJ2-7; D uncertain. The CDR3 runs to 14 residues. Trimming shortened V by 0 bases and J by 3 bases, and 10 bases separated the two germline ends. Germline V gene data show CDR1 as SGHRS and CDR2 as YFSETQ.

This chain uses TRBV13 with TRBJ2-7, with a tentative D call TRBD2 (5 bases). The V gene lost 5 bases and the J gene lost 3 bases, with 14 bases spanning the gap. The CDR3 loop spans 14 amino acids. Germline CDR1 PRHDT, CDR2 FYEKMQ (reference sequence). The CDR3 protein is CASSLRGSLYEQYF. The CDR3 DNA is TGTGCCAGCAGCCTCCGGGGTTCCCTCTACGAGCAGTACTTC.

This chain joins TRBV5-6 and TRBJ1-2; TRBD1 might be the D (5 bases). Germline V gene sequence: CDR1 SGHDT, CDR2 YYEEEE. V shed 3 bases and J shed 3 bases, with 15 bases lying between them. This CDR3 has 15 residues. CDR3 residues: CASSWGLRADYGYTF. The CDR3 DNA follows: TGTGCCAGCAGCTGGGGACTGCGGGCGGACTATGGCTACACCTTC.